Described below is a single TCR beta chain sequence and its context. What it binds is not known. These data originate in a study of a mutant IDH1 vaccine in newly diagnosed glioma. Across the whole study: In some groups vaccination began 4-6 weeks post-radiotherapy; others received it with temozolomide.

Clones were read by immunoSEQ multiplex PCR, and TCRdb kept only the in-frame ones, dropping some. The sample includes approximately 37,000 clones, about 76% of them seen just once. Time point specified: week 23, last vaccination. One vaccine dose held 300 ug of mutant IDH1 20-mer peptide and came with topical imiquimod. Germline CDR1 SGHTA, CDR2 FQGTGA. The CDR3 consists of 14 residues. The germline V and J ends were trimmed by 7 bases and 4 bases, with 14 bases remaining between them. The receptor was derived from a middle-aged man with glioma. The chain joins TRBV7-3 to TRBJ1-5; possible D gene TRBD1, 6 bases. Sequences were derived from PBMCs, sampled from a glioma patient whose treatment included an IDH1 peptide vaccine. The CDR3, as DNA: TGTGCCAGCATCGGAGGGAGGGGGAATCAGCCCCAGCATTTT. Residues: CASIGGRGNQPQHF.